The count of the clone carrying this T cell receptor (beta chain) is one. Its target is not known. The sample is drawn from a study of PD-L1 blockade in urothelial cancer. On the study more broadly: Counts from blood samples showed a median of roughly 150,000 T cells. General study points: Improved survival was predicted by pretreatment blood TCR clonality below the median. Patients with durable benefit had greater blood expansion of tumor-associated TCR clones 3 weeks into treatment.

V shed 6 bases and J shed 1 base, with 9 bases lying between them. This CDR3 region has 14 residues. Germline V gene lookup returns CDR1 SEHNR and CDR2 FQNEAQ (reference sequence). Documented time point: pretreatment peripheral blood. The study collected 1 to 8 samples per patient, pretreatment and on-treatment. The method was immunoSEQ multiplex PCR; TCRdb's version includes in-frame clones alone and lacks a portion of them. The sample contains tens of thousands of clones, roughly 90% of which appear only once. The gene calls are TRBV7-9 and TRBJ2-2; D is unclear. Sequences were derived from PBMCs, sampled around atezolizumab (anti-PD-L1) treatment. This sequence was found in a man aged 60 to 69 with urothelial cancer. In DNA, the CDR3 is TGTGCCAGCAGAATTGCAGTGAACACCGGGGAGCTGTTTTTT. Its protein is CASRIAVNTGELFF.